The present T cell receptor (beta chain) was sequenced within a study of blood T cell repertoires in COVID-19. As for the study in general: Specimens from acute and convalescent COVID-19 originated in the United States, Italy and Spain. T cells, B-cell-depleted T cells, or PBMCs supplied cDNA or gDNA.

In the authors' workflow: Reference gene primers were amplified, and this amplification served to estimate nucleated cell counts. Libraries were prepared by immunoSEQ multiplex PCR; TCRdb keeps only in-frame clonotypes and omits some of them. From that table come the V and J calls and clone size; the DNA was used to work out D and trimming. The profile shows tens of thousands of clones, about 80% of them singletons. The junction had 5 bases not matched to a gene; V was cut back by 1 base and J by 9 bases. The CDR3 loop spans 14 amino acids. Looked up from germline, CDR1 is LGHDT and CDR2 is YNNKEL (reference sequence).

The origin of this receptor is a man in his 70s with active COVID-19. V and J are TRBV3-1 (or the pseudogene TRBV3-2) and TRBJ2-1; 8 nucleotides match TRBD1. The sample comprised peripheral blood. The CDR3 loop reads CASSQGRQGSEQFF. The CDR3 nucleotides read TGTGCCAGCAGCCAAGGCAGACAGGGGAGTGAGCAGTTCTTC.